This record concerns one T cell receptor beta chain sequence. Its antigen remains unidentified. This sample was included in a study of PD-L1 blockade in urothelial cancer. Described time point: peripheral blood 6 weeks after treatment start. Urothelial carcinoma affected the patients, and it was locally advanced or metastatic. Notes on the study in general: Durable-benefit cases showed more tumor-associated blood clone expansion at 3 weeks.

The repertoire was sequenced with immunoSEQ multiplex PCR; TCRdb's copy has only in-frame clones and lacks some. The sample contains around 100,000 clones, 80% to 95% of which appear only once. Trimming pared 6 bases from V and 6 bases from J, leaving 14 bases between. This CDR3 region has 13 residues. Looked up from germline, CDR1 is SEHNR and CDR2 is FQNEAQ (reference sequence). The chain employs TRBV7-9 and TRBJ1-2, with TRBD1 as a possible D gene (6 bases). This receptor was obtained from a man aged 55 to 69 with urothelial cancer. The material sequenced was PBMCs, taken around atezolizumab (anti-PD-L1) treatment. The CDR3 DNA is TGTGCCAGCAGTTCCACAGGGTACGATGGCTACACCTTC. Amino acids: CASSSTGYDGYTF.